These 24 T cell receptor beta chains were sequenced from one sample in a study of radiotherapy plus CTLA-4 blockade in lung cancer. Data came from immunoSEQ multiplex PCR; TCRdb stores just in-frame clones and leaves some out. The table has roughly 93,000 clones, around 83% seen once; the top ten hold roughly 3.5%. The sample consisted of peripheral blood, taken from a patient treated with radiotherapy plus ipilimumab. Receptors originate from a human donor with non-small cell lung cancer who had a partial response to radiotherapy plus ipilimumab.

The V and J genes are TRBV5-6 and TRBJ1-1; D remains ambiguous. This CDR3 has 13 residues. V was cut by 4 bases and J by 5 bases, with 12 bases left in between. CDR1 and CDR2 from the germline V gene are SGHDT and YYEEEE. The CDR3 DNA reads as TGTGCCAGCAGCCTGAGAATTCCAACTGAAGCTTTCTTT. Translating gives CASSLRIPTEAFF.

V and J are TRBV27 and TRBJ2-7; D ambiguous. The length of the CDR3 is 11 residues. Trimming took 2 bases from V and 5 from J, leaving 4 bases between them. CDR1 MNHEY and CDR2 SMNVEV come from the germline V gene (reference sequence). The CDR3 DNA reads TGTGCCAGCAGTTTAGGGCACGAGCAGTACTTC. Protein sequence: CASSLGHEQYF.

V and J are TRBV6-6 and TRBJ2-1, with D maybe TRBD2 (6 bases). Germline values: CDR1 MNHNY, CDR2 SVGAGI (reference sequence). CDR3 length equals 15 residues. V was clipped by 5 bases and J by 6 bases, with 17 bases between them. This CDR3 is CASSKPGDSGNEQFF. The CDR3 DNA reads TGTGCCAGCAGTAAGCCGGGAGACTCGGGCAATGAGCAGTTCTTC.

This clone showed up just once. This chain links TRBV5-5 with TRBJ1-5; D call uncertain. The CDR3 consists of 16 residues. In germline, CDR1 is SGHKS, CDR2 YYEKEE (reference sequence). V was shortened by 3 bases and J by 0 bases, with 13 bases between the two germline ends. In DNA, the CDR3 is TGTGCCAGCAGCTCCCAGGCGGGGAGTAGCAATCAGCCCCAGCATTTT. Its protein product is CASSSQAGSSNQPQHF.

The chain employs TRBV6-4 and TRBJ2-1, with 11 positions matching TRBD2. The V and J ends lost 2 bases and 3 bases, in that order; junction bases with no gene match: 0. The CDR3 has 15 residues. Looked up from germline, CDR1 is MRHNA and CDR2 is SNTAGT. The CDR3 DNA is TGTGCCAGCAGTGACGGGACTAGCGGCTACAATGAGCAGTTCTTC. The encoded protein is CASSDGTSGYNEQFF.

This rearrangement joins TRBV10-3 to TRBJ2-5, with D tentatively TRBD1 (8 bases). The V and J ends lost 7 bases and 4 bases respectively, with 16 bases between them. CDR3 length: 14 residues. Germline V gene data show CDR1 as ENHRY and CDR2 as SYGVKD. DNA for the CDR3: TGTGCCATCACCCCAACAGGGGGGGCAGAGACCCAGTACTTC. Translation gives CAITPTGGAETQYF.

The chain employs TRBV2 and TRBJ2-7; tentative D call: TRBD1 (5 bases). V was trimmed by 7 bases and J by 3 bases, leaving 10 bases between them. This CDR3 has 12 amino acids. Germline values: CDR1 SNHLY, CDR2 FYNNEI. The CDR3 reads CASTVDSYEQYF. CDR3 DNA: TGTGCCAGCACCGTAGACAGCTACGAGCAGTACTTC.

This CDR3 reads CATRGQEYNEQFF. The CDR3 DNA is TGTGCCACCCGGGGACAGGAGTACAATGAGCAGTTCTTC. The gene calls are TRBV5-4 and TRBJ2-1, with 8 bases aligning to TRBD1. After removal of 9 bases from V and 4 bases from J, the junction contained 6 bases not matched to a gene. CDR1 is SGHNT, CDR2 YYREEE, per germline (reference sequence). The CDR3 runs to 13 residues.

The gene calls are TRBV27 and TRBJ2-3; 7 nucleotides match TRBD1. The germline gives CDR1 MNHEY, CDR2 SMNVEV (reference sequence). The CDR3 covers 14 residues. J gave up 0 bases and V 6 bases, and 3 bases lay outside the gene matches. CDR3 bases: TGTGCCAGCAGCCGACAGGGCAGCACAGATACGCAGTATTTT. It is translated as CASSRQGSTDTQYF.

This rearrangement joins TRBV5-1 to TRBJ2-5; D possibly corresponds to TRBD1 (6 bases). The CDR3 contains 17 residues. The germline gives CDR1 SGHRS, CDR2 YFSETQ. The germline V and J ends were trimmed by 2 bases and 1 base, with 18 bases remaining between them. The CDR3 region has the DNA TGCGCCAGCAGCTTTTTTGGCAGGGGCCAACTCCAAGAGACCCAGTACTTC. The encoded protein is CASSFFGRGQLQETQYF. The full variable domain, with the rest looked up from reference TRBV5-1 and TRBJ2-5, is KAGVTQTPRYLIKTRGQQVTLSCSPISGHRSVSWYQQTPGQGLQFLFEYFSETQRNKGNFPGRFSGRQFSNSRSEMNVSTLELGDSALYLCASSFFGRGQLQETQYFGPGTRLLVL.

The V call is TRBV7-3, the J call TRBJ2-5; D unresolved. The ends were cut back, 0 bases at V and 1 base at J, with 9 bases in the middle. CDR3 length: 15 residues. Germline values: CDR1 SGHTA, CDR2 FQGTGA. The CDR3 protein is CASSLTRSVQETQYF. The CDR3 DNA reads TGTGCCAGCAGCTTAACGCGGTCCGTCCAAGAGACCCAGTACTTC.

The chain carries TRBV5-5 and TRBJ1-1, with a possible D match to TRBD1 (6 bases). V was clipped by 4 bases and J by 6 bases, with 13 bases between them. The CDR3 totals 13 residues. Germline CDR1 and CDR2: SGHKS and YYEKEE (reference sequence). The CDR3 reads CASSPDRWAEAFF. The CDR3 DNA reads TGTGCCAGCAGCCCAGACAGGTGGGCTGAAGCTTTCTTT.

The chain uses TRBV5-6 and TRBJ1-1; D is ambiguous. Trimming removed 0 bases at V and 8 bases at J, with 8 bases between. Germline CDR1 reads SGHDT; CDR2 reads YYEEEE. The CDR3 extends over 12 amino acids. CDR3 protein: CASSLEQTEAFF. For the CDR3, the DNA is TGTGCCAGCAGCTTGGAACAGACAGAAGCTTTCTTT. The full variable domain, completed using reference TRBV5-6 and TRBJ1-1, is DAGVTQSPTHLIKTRGQQVTLRCSPKSGHDTVSWYQQALGQGPQFIFQYYEEEERQRGNFPDRFSGHQFPNYSSELNVNALLLGDSALYLCASSLEQTEAFFGQGTRLTVV.

This clone showed up just once. The J gene is TRBJ1-2, the V gene TRBV6-1; possibly TRBD1 for D (6 bases). With 5 bases removed from V and 4 bases from J, the gap between germline ends came to 14 bases. The CDR3 sequence is 14 residues long. Germline loops: CDR1 MNHNS, CDR2 SASEGT. The CDR3 sequence is CASSTRTALYGYTF. The CDR3 coding sequence is TGTGCCAGCAGTACCCGGACAGCCCTCTATGGCTACACCTTC.

CDR3 sequence (DNA): TGTGCCAGCATTCGACAGGGAGTTGGTGCAGATACGCAGTATTTT. This translates into CASIRQGVGADTQYF. The chain recombines TRBV5-5 with TRBJ2-3; 7 bases align to TRBD1. Per the germline V gene, CDR1 is SGHKS and CDR2 is YYEKEE (reference sequence). V trimming: 6 bases; J trimming: 4 bases; junction bases outside the gene matches: 11. The CDR3 runs 15 residues.

The chain recombines TRBV14 with TRBJ1-6; D is ambiguous. Trimming shortened V by 1 base and J by 8 bases, and 9 bases separated the two germline ends. From germline, CDR1 is SGHDN and CDR2 FVKESK. The CDR3 contains 14 residues. The CDR3 sequence: CASSQGSGDSPLHF. CDR3 coding DNA: TGTGCCAGCAGCCAAGGGAGCGGGGATTCACCCCTCCACTTT.

The chain carries TRBV11-3 and TRBJ2-1; 8 nucleotides match TRBD1. The junction had 8 bases not matched to a gene; V was cut back by 5 bases and J by 2 bases. Germline CDR1 reads SGHNT; CDR2 reads YENEEA. CDR3 length: 16 residues. The DNA for the CDR3 is TGTGCCAGCAGCCTATCGACAGGGGATCCCTACAATGAGCAGTTCTTC. As protein: CASSLSTGDPYNEQFF.

This chain uses TRBV5-1 with TRBJ2-1, with 12 bases that match TRBD2. Germline values: CDR1 SGHRS, CDR2 YFSETQ. J lost 4 bases, V lost 4 bases, and 15 bases had no gene match. The CDR3 has 19 amino acids. In DNA, the CDR3 is TGCGCCAGCAGCCCCGCGGGAAGACTAGCGGGAGCCTATTACAATGAGCAGTTCTTC. As protein: CASSPAGRLAGAYYNEQFF.

The chain carries TRBV28 and TRBJ2-6; 10 bases match TRBD1. There are 19 residues in the CDR3. Per germline, CDR1 MDHEN and CDR2 SYDVKM. Trimming removed 5 bases from V and 0 bases from J; junction bases left unmatched: 10. CDR3 bases: TGTGCCAGCAGTAACCCGTGGACAGGGGGAAACTCTGGGGCCAACGTCCTGACTTTC. This codes for CASSNPWTGGNSGANVLTF.

The CDR3 bases are TGTGCCAGCAGTTTACGCAGTCTCTATGGCTACACCTTC. The encoded protein is CASSLRSLYGYTF. The chain carries TRBV28 and TRBJ1-2; D not certain. Trimming pared 2 bases from V and 4 bases from J, leaving 8 bases between. This CDR3 is built from 13 residues. CDR1 is MDHEN, CDR2 SYDVKM, per germline.

V usage is TRBV7-9 and J usage is TRBJ2-1, with D hard to call. The CDR3 extends over 12 amino acids. From germline, CDR1 is SEHNR and CDR2 FQNEAQ (reference sequence). V gave up 0 bases and J gave up 9 bases, with 6 bases separating them. The CDR3 spells CASSLARREQFF. CDR3 in DNA: TGTGCCAGCAGCTTAGCGCGTCGTGAGCAGTTCTTC.

This sequence joins TRBV10-1 and TRBJ1-2, with D possibly TRBD1 on 5 matching bases. The CDR3 covers 12 residues. Germline CDR1 WNHNN, CDR2 SYGVQD (reference sequence). V lost 3 bases and J lost 8, with 10 bases in between. CDR3 sequence reads: CASSDGGDGYTF. Written as DNA, the CDR3 is TGCGCCAGCAGTGACGGCGGGGACGGCTACACCTTC.

CDR3 amino acids: CASSRSGQSKETQYF. The DNA of the CDR3 is TGTGCCAGCAGCCGGTCCGGACAGTCTAAAGAGACCCAGTACTTC. This chain connects TRBV11-3 to TRBJ2-5, with D possibly matching TRBD1 (6 bases). The V gene's germline CDR1 is SGHNT and CDR2 YENEEA. The CDR3 totals 15 residues. The V end lost 5 bases, the J end lost 3 bases, and 16 bases lay between the germline ends.

About this clone itself: Other nucleotide sequences from this sample produce the same CDR3. The chain is built from TRBV30 and TRBJ2-5, with 7 nucleotides matching TRBD2. Unmatched junction bases numbered 0, after V lost 4 bases and J lost 1 base. The CDR3 length is 12 residues. CDR1 is GTSNPN and CDR2 is SVGIG in the germline V gene (reference sequence). CDR3 in DNA: TGTGCCTGGACTAGCGGCCAAGAGACCCAGTACTTC. Amino acid sequence: CAWTSGQETQYF.